The 21 T cell receptor beta chains below come from one sample, sequenced in a study of blood T cells in healthy people across ages. Sample-barcoded 5' priming and a J-beta primer mix drove a second PCR of roughly 6 to 12 cycles. TCRdb recomputed calls from the 5' RACE reads with MiXCR, one row per CDR3 protein. The repertoire consists of 1.5 million to 2 million distinct CDR3 sequences, with about 49% occurring once and the leading ten covering roughly 2.1%. Sequencing input: blood. The origin of the receptors is a woman between 35 and 50 years old in good health.

The chain recombines TRBV29-1 with TRBJ2-3; D remains ambiguous. CDR1 and CDR2 from the germline V gene are SQVTM and ANQGSEA. The CDR3 covers 14 residues. Trimming removed 4 bases at V and 4 bases at J, with 15 bases between. CDR3 residues: CSVVRSLVADTQYF. CDR3 nucleotide sequence: TGCAGCGTTGTGAGGTCTTTAGTCGCAGATACGCAGTATTTT.

The J gene is TRBJ2-5, the V gene TRBV24-1; TRBD1 agrees at 8 bases. CDR1 is KGHDR, CDR2 SFDVKD, per germline. Trimming removed 5 bases from V and 3 bases from J; junction bases left unmatched: 7. The CDR3 runs to 15 residues. The DNA of the CDR3 is TGTGCCACCAGTGTTCGCGGACAGGGCGAAGAGACCCAGTACTTC. As protein: CATSVRGQGEETQYF.

The V call is TRBV9, the J call TRBJ1-3; 10 bases are a match to TRBD1. Germline trimming cut 2 bases from V and 4 bases from J; bases unmatched to any gene: 9. The germline V gene encodes CDR1 SGDLS and CDR2 YYNGEE. The length of the CDR3 is 17 residues. CDR3 loop: CASSVVPGQGPGNTIYF. CDR3 bases: TGTGCCAGCAGCGTTGTTCCGGGACAGGGGCCGGGAAACACCATATATTTT.

This clonotype was detected only a few times. V is TRBV5-1 and J is TRBJ2-7; D may be TRBD1 (6 bases). Trimming left V 2 bases short and J 1 base short, with 13 bases between. The CDR3 runs 15 residues. Looked up from germline, CDR1 is SGHRS and CDR2 is YFSETQ. CDR3 nucleotides: TGCGCCAGCAGCTTCGGAGGACAGCTTTCCTACGAGCAGTACTTC. Translation gives CASSFGGQLSYEQYF.

The chain carries TRBV20-1 and TRBJ2-3, with 14 bases that match TRBD2. J lost 5 bases, V lost 3 bases, and 1 base had no gene match. Germline V gene sequence: CDR1 DFQATT, CDR2 SNEGSKA (reference sequence). CDR3 size: 14 residues. CDR3 in amino acids: CSASGTSGGDTQYF. The CDR3 DNA reads as TGCAGTGCTAGTGGGACTAGCGGGGGAGATACGCAGTATTTT.

The chain joins TRBV20-1 to TRBJ2-5, with D possibly being TRBD2 (6 bases). Trimming left V 3 bases short and J 3 bases short, with 14 bases between. CDR1 is DFQATT, CDR2 SNEGSKA, per germline (reference sequence). The CDR3 is 14 residues long. The chain's CDR3 is CSASLGTRKETQYF. CDR3 bases: TGCAGTGCTAGTCTTGGGACTCGAAAAGAGACCCAGTACTTC.

This clonotype has more than one count but fewer than ten. DNA of the CDR3: TGCAGCGTTGCCCTTGGGGCGGGGGGCTCCTACGAGCAGTACTTC. Protein product: CSVALGAGGSYEQYF. V usage is TRBV29-1 and J usage is TRBJ2-7, with 8 bases that match TRBD2. This CDR3 has 15 residues. Germline values: CDR1 SQVTM, CDR2 ANQGSEA. V lost 4 bases to trimming and J lost 0 bases; unmatched junction nucleotides: 8.

The chain combines TRBV6-2 or TRBV6-3 with TRBJ1-6, with D tentatively TRBD1 (5 bases). The CDR3 runs 15 residues. V lost 7 bases and J 3 bases, leaving 13 bases between the germline ends. Germline-derived CDR1 and CDR2 are MNHEY and SVGEGT. CDR3 nucleotides: TGTGCCAGCATCCCGGGACGGAGCTATAATTCACCCCTCCACTTT. It encodes CASIPGRSYNSPLHF.

This clonotype was seen many times. The V and J genes are TRBV20-1 and TRBJ2-1, with D possibly being TRBD1 (6 bases). The CDR3 extends over 12 amino acids. The ends were cut back, 6 bases at V and 8 bases at J, with 14 bases in the middle. CDR1 DFQATT and CDR2 SNEGSKA come from the germline V gene (reference sequence). CDR3 DNA sequence: TGCAGTGCCGACGACAGGACTGATGAGCAGTTCTTC. Residues: CSADDRTDEQFF.

V and J are TRBV29-1 and TRBJ1-3; 7 nucleotides align to TRBD1. The V gene's germline CDR1 is SQVTM and CDR2 ANQGSEA. The CDR3 extends over 16 amino acids. J was trimmed by 0 bases and V by 3 bases; bases with no gene match: 8. The CDR3, as DNA: TGCAGCGTTGAGCCAACAGGGGATCACTCTGGAAACACCATATATTTT. This translates into CSVEPTGDHSGNTIYF. The full variable domain, rest sourced from reference TRBV29-1 and TRBJ1-3, is SAVISQKPSRDICQRGTSLTIQCQVDSQVTMMFWYRQQPGQSLTLIATANQGSEATYESGFVIDKFPISRPNLTFSTLTVSNMSPEDSSIYLCSVEPTGDHSGNTIYFGEGSWLTVV.

The J gene is TRBJ1-5, the V gene TRBV2; possibly TRBD1 for D (5 bases). This CDR3 is 15 amino acids long. CDR1 is SNHLY, CDR2 FYNNEI, per germline. Trimming cost V 0 bases and J 7 bases, with 13 bases left between them. The CDR3 bases are TGTGCCAGCAGTGAAGCGAGGGCAGGGAAGCAGCCCCAGCATTTT. It codes for CASSEARAGKQPQHF.

This chain joins TRBV9 and TRBJ1-1; D is uncertain. Trimming removed 0 bases from V and 1 base from J, with 7 bases in between. The CDR3 consists of 14 residues. Germline assignment: CDR1 SGDLS and CDR2 YYNGEE. The CDR3, as DNA: TGTGCCAGCAGCGTAGATTCGGGGAACACTGAAGCTTTCTTT. This sequence encodes CASSVDSGNTEAFF.

This chain uses TRBV11-2 with TRBJ2-7, with TRBD1 matching 7 bases. Germline CDR1 is SGHAT and CDR2 is FQNNGV. The CDR3 sequence is 14 residues long. Unmatched junction bases numbered 12, after V lost 4 bases and J lost 9 bases. CDR3 sequence: CASSSTAQGQRQYF. DNA for the CDR3: TGTGCCAGCAGCTCAACCGCACAGGGGCAACGGCAGTACTTC.

This chain links TRBV7-2 with TRBJ2-7; D is perhaps TRBD1 or TRBD2 (5 bases each). Trimming cost V 2 bases and J 5 bases, with 16 bases left between them. The CDR3 loop spans 15 amino acids. The V gene's germline CDR1 is SGHTA and CDR2 FQGNSA. In nucleotides, the CDR3 is TGTGCCAGCAGCTTATCCGGGACGGGGTTCAACGAGCAGTACTTC. Translation: CASSLSGTGFNEQYF.

This chain connects TRBV3-1 to TRBJ2-7, with D possibly matching TRBD1 (5 bases). V lost 0 bases and J 7 bases, leaving 16 bases between the germline ends. The CDR3 totals 15 residues. Germline V gene lookup returns CDR1 LGHDT and CDR2 YNNKEL (reference sequence). The CDR3: CASSQDGATGNEQYF. CDR3 in DNA: TGTGCCAGCAGCCAAGATGGGGCGACGGGTAATGAGCAGTACTTC.

This clonotype was observed a handful of times. This chain connects TRBV6-2 or TRBV6-3 to TRBJ2-5, with TRBD2 matching over 9 bases. The CDR3 is made up of 17 amino acids. Germline V gene data show CDR1 as MNHEY and CDR2 as SVGEGT. J lost 1 base, V lost 3 bases, and 9 bases had no gene match. The CDR3 sequence: CASSYRVAGGTQETQYF. In nucleotides, the CDR3 is TGTGCCAGCAGTTATCGTGTGGCGGGGGGGACCCAAGAGACCCAGTACTTC.

In this sample, this clonotype turned up a few times. The chain combines TRBV3-1 with TRBJ2-5; D remains ambiguous. V was cut by 1 base and J by 4 bases, with 13 bases left in between. CDR3 length equals 15 residues. Germline CDR1 reads LGHDT; CDR2 reads YNNKEL (reference sequence). The chain's CDR3 is CASSQGRVPIETQYF. The CDR3 nucleotides read TGTGCCAGCAGCCAAGGACGAGTTCCGATAGAGACCCAGTACTTC.

J is TRBJ1-3 and V is TRBV20-1; D call uncertain. The V and J ends lost 2 bases and 0 bases respectively, with 8 bases between them. The CDR3 contains 14 residues. In germline, CDR1 is DFQATT, CDR2 SNEGSKA (reference sequence). CDR3 sequence (DNA): TGCAGTGCTAGACGGGCCGACTCTGGAAACACCATATATTTT. This codes for CSARRADSGNTIYF.

The rearrangement joins TRBV29-1 to TRBJ2-5; D possibly corresponds to TRBD1 (6 bases). The closer fit of TRBJ2-7 to the DNA end suggests the J call may be wrong. The germline CDR1 and CDR2 sequences are SQVTM and ANQGSEA. This CDR3 comprises 14 residues. As DNA, the CDR3 is TGCAGCGTTCAAGTGTCAGGGGCCCTATACGAGCAGTACTTC. Its translation is CSVQVSGALYEQYF.

Many counts were recorded for this clonotype. V is TRBV7-2 and J is TRBJ2-5; no definite D call. V was trimmed by 5 bases and J by 5 bases, leaving 12 bases between them. The CDR3 loop spans 13 amino acids. The V gene's germline CDR1 is SGHTA and CDR2 FQGNSA. CDR3 residues: CASSVGTKETQYF. The DNA of the CDR3 is TGTGCCAGCAGCGTAGGCACGAAGGAGACCCAGTACTTC.

This chain links TRBV28 with TRBJ2-7, with 11 bases identical to TRBD2. Germline CDR1 and CDR2: MDHEN and SYDVKM. This CDR3 is built from 19 residues. V shed 3 bases, J shed 2 bases, and the junction held 15 bases outside the gene matches. The DNA for the CDR3 is TGTGCCAGCAGTTTCATCCGGCTAGCGGGGGGCCGACCAACCTACGAGCAGTACTTC. Its translation: CASSFIRLAGGRPTYEQYF.